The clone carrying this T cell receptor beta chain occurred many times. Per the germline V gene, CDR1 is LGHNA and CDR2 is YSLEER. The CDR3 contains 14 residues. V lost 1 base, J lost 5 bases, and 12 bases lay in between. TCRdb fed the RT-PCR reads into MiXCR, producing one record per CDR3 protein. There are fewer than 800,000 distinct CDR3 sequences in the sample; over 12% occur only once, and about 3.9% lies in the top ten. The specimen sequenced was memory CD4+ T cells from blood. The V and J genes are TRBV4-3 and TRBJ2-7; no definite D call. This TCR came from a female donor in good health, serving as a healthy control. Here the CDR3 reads CASSQVTGLDEQYF. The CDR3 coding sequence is TGCGCCAGCAGCCAAGTCACTGGTCTCGACGAGCAGTACTTC.